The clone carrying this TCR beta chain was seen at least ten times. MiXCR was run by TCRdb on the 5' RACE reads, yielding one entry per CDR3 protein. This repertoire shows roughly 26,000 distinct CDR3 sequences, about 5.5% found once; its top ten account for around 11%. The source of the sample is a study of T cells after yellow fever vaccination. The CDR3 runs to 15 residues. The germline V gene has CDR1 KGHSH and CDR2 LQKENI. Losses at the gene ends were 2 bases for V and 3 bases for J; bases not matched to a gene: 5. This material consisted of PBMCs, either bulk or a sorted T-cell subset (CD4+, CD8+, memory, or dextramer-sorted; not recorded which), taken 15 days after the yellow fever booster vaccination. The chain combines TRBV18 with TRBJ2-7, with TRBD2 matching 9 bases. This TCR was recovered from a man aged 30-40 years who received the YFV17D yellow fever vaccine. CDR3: CASSPGGGANYEQYF. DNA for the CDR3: TGTGCCAGCTCACCAGGCGGGGGGGCGAACTACGAGCAGTACTTC.